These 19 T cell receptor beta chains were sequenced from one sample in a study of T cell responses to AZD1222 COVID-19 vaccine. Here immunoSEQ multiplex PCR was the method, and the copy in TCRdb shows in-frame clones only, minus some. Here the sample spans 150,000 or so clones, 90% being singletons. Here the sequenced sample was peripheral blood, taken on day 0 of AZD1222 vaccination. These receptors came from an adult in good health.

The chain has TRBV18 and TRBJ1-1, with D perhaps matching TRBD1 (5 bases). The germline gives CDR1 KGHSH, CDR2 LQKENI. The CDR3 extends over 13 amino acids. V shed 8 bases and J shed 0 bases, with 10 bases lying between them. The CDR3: CASHWGMNTEAFF. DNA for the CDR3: TGTGCCAGCCACTGGGGGATGAACACTGAAGCTTTCTTT.

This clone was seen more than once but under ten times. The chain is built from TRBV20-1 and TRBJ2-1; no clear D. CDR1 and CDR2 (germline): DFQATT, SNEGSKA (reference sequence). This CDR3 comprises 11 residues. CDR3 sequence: CGRVSYNEQFF. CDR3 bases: TGCGGCCGGGTATCCTACAATGAGCAGTTCTTC.

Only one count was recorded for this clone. CDR3 sequence reads: CASSPGGENTIYF. The CDR3 DNA reads as TGTGCCAGCTCACCAGGGGGAGAAAACACCATATATTTT. The chain links TRBV18 to TRBJ1-3, with D possibly matching TRBD1 (5 bases). CDR1 and CDR2 from the germline V gene are KGHSH and LQKENI. This CDR3 has 13 amino acids. The V end lost 2 bases, the J end lost 6 bases, and 8 bases lay between the germline ends.

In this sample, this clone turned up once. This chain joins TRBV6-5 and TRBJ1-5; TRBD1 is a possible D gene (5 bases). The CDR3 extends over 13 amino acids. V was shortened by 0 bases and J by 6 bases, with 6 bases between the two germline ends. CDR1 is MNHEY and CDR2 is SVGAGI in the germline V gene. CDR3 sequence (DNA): TGTGCCAGCAGTTACTCCAGGGCTCAGCCCCAGCATTTT. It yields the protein CASSYSRAQPQHF.

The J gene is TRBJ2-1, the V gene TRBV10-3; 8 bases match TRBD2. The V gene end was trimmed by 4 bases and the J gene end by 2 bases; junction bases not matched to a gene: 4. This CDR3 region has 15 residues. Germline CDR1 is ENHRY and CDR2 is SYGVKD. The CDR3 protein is CAISGGAGAYNEQFF. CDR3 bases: TGTGCCATCAGTGGTGGAGCGGGAGCCTACAATGAGCAGTTCTTC.

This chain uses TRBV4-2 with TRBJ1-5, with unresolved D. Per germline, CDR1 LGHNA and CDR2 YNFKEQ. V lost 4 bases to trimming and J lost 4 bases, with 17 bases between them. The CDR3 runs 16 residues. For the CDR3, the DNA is TGTGCCAGCAGCCTGGGCACTCTCCCTGGGAATCAGCCCCAGCATTTT. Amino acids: CASSLGTLPGNQPQHF.

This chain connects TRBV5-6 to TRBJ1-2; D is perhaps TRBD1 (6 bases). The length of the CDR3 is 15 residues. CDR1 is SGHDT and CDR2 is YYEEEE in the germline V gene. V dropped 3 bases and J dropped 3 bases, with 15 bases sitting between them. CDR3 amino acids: CASSSSRGQDYGYTF. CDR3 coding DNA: TGTGCCAGCAGCTCAAGCCGGGGACAAGACTATGGCTACACCTTC.

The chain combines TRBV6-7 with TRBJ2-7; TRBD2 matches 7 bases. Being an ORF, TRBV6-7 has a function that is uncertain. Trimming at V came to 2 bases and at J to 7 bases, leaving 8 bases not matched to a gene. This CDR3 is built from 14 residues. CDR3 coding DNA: TGTGCCAGCAGTTACCGACTTGGGGGAGGGGAGCAGTACTTC. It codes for CASSYRLGGGEQYF.

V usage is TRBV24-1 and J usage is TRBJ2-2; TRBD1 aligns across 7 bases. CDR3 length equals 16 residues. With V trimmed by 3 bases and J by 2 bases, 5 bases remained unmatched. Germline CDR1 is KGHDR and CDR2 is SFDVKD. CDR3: CATSDRRQGNTGELFF. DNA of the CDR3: TGTGCCACCAGTGATCGTAGACAGGGCAACACCGGGGAGCTGTTTTTT.

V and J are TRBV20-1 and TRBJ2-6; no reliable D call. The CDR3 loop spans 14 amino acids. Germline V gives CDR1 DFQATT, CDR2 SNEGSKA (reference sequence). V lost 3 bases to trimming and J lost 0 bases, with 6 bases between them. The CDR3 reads CSASAVSGANVLTF. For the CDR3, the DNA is TGCAGTGCTAGTGCTGTCTCTGGGGCCAACGTCCTGACTTTC.

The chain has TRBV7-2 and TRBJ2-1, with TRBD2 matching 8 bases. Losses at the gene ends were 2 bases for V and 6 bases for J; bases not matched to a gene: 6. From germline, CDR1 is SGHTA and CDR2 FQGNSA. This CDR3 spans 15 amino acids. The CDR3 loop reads CASSLYGGAGNEQFF. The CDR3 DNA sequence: TGTGCCAGCAGCTTATACGGGGGGGCAGGCAATGAGCAGTTCTTC.

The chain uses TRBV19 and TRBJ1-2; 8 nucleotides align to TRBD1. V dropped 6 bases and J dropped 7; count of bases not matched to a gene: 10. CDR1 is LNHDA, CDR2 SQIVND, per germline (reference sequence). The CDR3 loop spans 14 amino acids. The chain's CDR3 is CASRNGQGLGGYTF. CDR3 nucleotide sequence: TGTGCCAGTAGAAACGGACAGGGTCTTGGTGGCTACACCTTC.

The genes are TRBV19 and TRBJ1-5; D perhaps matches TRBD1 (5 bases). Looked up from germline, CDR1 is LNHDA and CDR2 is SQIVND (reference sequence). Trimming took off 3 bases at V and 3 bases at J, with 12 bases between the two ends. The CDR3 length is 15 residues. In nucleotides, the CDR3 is TGTGCCAGTAGTATCGGGTCAGGGTTCAATCAGCCCCAGCATTTT. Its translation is CASSIGSGFNQPQHF.

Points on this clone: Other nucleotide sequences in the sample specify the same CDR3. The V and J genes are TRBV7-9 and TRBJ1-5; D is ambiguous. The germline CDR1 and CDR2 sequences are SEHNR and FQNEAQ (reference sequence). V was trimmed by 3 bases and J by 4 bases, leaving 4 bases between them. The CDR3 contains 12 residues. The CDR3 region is CASSLGNQPQHF. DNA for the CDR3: TGTGCCAGCAGCTTGGGTAATCAGCCCCAGCATTTT.

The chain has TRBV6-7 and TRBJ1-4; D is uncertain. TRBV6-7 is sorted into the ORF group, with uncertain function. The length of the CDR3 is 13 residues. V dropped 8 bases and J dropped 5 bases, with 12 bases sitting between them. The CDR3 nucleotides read TGTGCCAGCGATACCGCTCCGAATGAAAAACTGTTTTTT. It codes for CASDTAPNEKLFF.

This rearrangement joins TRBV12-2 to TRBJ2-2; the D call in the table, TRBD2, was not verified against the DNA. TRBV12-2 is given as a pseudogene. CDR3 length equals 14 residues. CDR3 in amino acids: CASRLEVSTGELFF. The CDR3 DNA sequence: TGTGCAAGTCGCTTAGAAGTGAGCACCGGGGAGCTGTTTTTT.

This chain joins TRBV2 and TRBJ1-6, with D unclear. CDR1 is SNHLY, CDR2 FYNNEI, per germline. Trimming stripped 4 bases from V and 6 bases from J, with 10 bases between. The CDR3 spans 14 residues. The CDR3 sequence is CASSATTFNSPLHF. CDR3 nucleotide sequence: TGTGCCAGCAGTGCGACCACTTTTAATTCACCCCTCCACTTT.

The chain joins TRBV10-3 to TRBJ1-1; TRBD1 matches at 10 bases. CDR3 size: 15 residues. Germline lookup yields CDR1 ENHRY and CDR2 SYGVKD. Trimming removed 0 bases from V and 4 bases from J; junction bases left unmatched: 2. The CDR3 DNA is TGTGCCATCAGTGAGTCGTGGACAGGGGGCACTGAAGCTTTCTTT. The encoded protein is CAISESWTGGTEAFF.

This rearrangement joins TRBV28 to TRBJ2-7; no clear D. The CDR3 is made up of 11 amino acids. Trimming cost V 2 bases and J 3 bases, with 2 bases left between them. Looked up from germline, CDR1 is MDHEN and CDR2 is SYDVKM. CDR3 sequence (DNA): TGTGCCAGCAGTTTACGCTACGAGCAGTACTTC. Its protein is CASSLRYEQYF.